This is a list of T cell receptor beta chains from one sample in a study of T-cell memory formation after mild COVID-19. TCRdb used MiXCR to reprocess the 5' RACE reads, holding one entry per CDR3 protein. The sample comprises 550,000 to 650,000 distinct CDR3 sequences, 15% to 20% of which are singletons, and about 8.1% rests with the top ten. The sequenced sample was PBMCs or a T cell subset sorted from them (not recorded which). The receptors originated from an adult woman who had mild COVID-19 (a few samples of this study predate the infection). Cell type and time point are not known. Both conserved end residues are part of each CDR3. D genes are given only for firm matches. The size of a clone is reported for some rows only, either as once, few or many, or as a class for expanded clones.

TRBJ1-1	TRBV5-1	.	14	.	CASSGGDGDTEAFF	TGCGCCAGCAGTGGCGGGGATGGGGACACTGAAGCTTTCTTT
TRBJ2-1	TRBV24-1	few	19	.	CATSVKPTRTIFPYNEQFF	TGTGCCACCAGTGTAAAACCAACCCGGACTATCTTCCCATACAATGAGCAGTTCTTC
TRBJ2-1	TRBV5-1	.	14	.	CASSGGDGYNEQFF	TGCGCCAGCAGCGGGGGAGATGGGTACAATGAGCAGTTCTTC
TRBJ2-1	TRBV24-1	.	15	.	CATSDLDSSYNEQFF	TGTGCCACCAGTGATTTGGATAGCTCCTACAATGAGCAGTTCTTC
TRBJ2-2	TRBV6-6	.	13	.	CASSPGYTGELFF	TGTGCCAGCAGTCCAGGGTATACCGGGGAGCTGTTTTTT
TRBJ2-3	TRBV5-1	.	15	.	CASSLWERSTDTQYF	TGCGCCAGCAGCTTGTGGGAGCGGAGCACAGATACGCAGTATTTT
TRBJ2-3	TRBV4-1	few	15	TRBD2	CASSQTSMGTDTQYF	TGCGCCAGCAGCCAGACTAGCATGGGGACAGATACGCAGTATTTT
TRBJ2-2	TRBV5-1	.	15	TRBD1	CASSRDRGRPGELFF	TGCGCCAGCAGCCGGGACAGGGGGCGTCCCGGGGAGCTGTTTTTT
TRBJ2-1	TRBV7-2	few	17	TRBD2	CASSMAGSSGRANEQFF	TGTGCCAGCAGCATGGCGGGTTCTAGCGGGAGGGCCAATGAGCAGTTCTTC
TRBJ2-1	TRBV4-1	.	13	.	CASSPTEINEQFF	TGCGCCAGCAGCCCGACCGAGATCAATGAGCAGTTCTTC
TRBJ1-5	TRBV2	few	15	.	CASTGDGISNQPQHF	TGTGCCAGCACGGGGGACGGGATTAGCAATCAGCCCCAGCATTTT
TRBJ1-1	TRBV6-5	.	12	TRBD1	CASSTGTGRHFF	TGTGCCAGCAGCACCGGGACAGGGCGTCATTTCTTT
TRBJ2-1	TRBV10-3	many	14	.	CAISRGMDYNEQFF	TGTGCCATCAGTCGAGGTATGGACTACAATGAGCAGTTCTTC
TRBJ2-7	TRBV18	few	15	TRBD2	CASSDLRLAANEQYF	TGTGCCAGCTCGGATCTGAGACTAGCGGCAAACGAGCAGTACTTC
TRBJ1-2	TRBV4-3	many	16	.	CASSQDSPARNYGYTF	TGCGCCAGCAGCCAAGACTCGCCGGCCCGGAACTATGGCTACACCTTC
TRBJ2-5	TRBV7-2	few	14	TRBD2	CASSPGGSRETQYF	TGTGCCAGCAGCCCCGGCGGGAGTAGGGAGACCCAGTACTTC
TRBJ2-7	TRBV29-1	.	13	.	CSVSRYREDEQYF	TGCAGCGTCTCTCGGTACAGGGAAGACGAGCAGTACTTC
TRBJ2-1	TRBV9	.	15	.	CASSGRADSYNEQFF	TGTGCCAGCAGCGGTCGCGCGGACTCCTACAATGAGCAGTTCTTC
TRBJ2-3	TRBV14	medium-sized	15	.	CASSQGSSWGNTQYF	TGTGCCAGCAGCCAGGGGTCCTCGTGGGGGAATACGCAGTATTTT
TRBJ1-3	TRBV25-1	.	13	.	CASSESRGDTIYF	TGTGCCAGCAGTGAATCCCGGGGAGACACCATATATTTT
TRBJ2-1	TRBV7-2	.	18	.	CASSPRPQGLRSYNEQFF	TGTGCCAGCAGCCCTAGACCGCAGGGCTTACGCTCCTACAATGAGCAGTTCTTC
TRBJ1-1	TRBV12-3/TRBV12-4	.	13	.	CASSLAEQAQAFF	TGTGCCAGCAGTTTAGCCGAACAGGCCCAAGCTTTCTTT
TRBJ2-1	TRBV11-3	many	17	TRBD2	CASSLGLAGVDYNEQFF	TGTGCCAGCAGCCTCGGACTAGCGGGAGTGGACTACAATGAGCAGTTCTTC